Listed here are 19 T cell receptor beta chains from one sample, sequenced in a study of regulatory T cells in long-lasting Graves disease. CDR3-region Arm-PCR and iRepertoire HTBI primers produced the TCR beta libraries. TCRdb ran MiXCR on the multiplex PCR reads and lists one entry per CDR3 protein. This table holds 400,000 to 500,000 distinct CDR3 sequences, about 22% found once. The time point was: persistent/refractory GD, antithyroid drugs over 5 years with positive TRAb. The TCR library was made from RNA extracted from PBMCs. Sequences were derived from peripheral blood mononuclear cells (PBMCs), sampled when the disease was refractory, from a patient treated with antithyroid drugs. The receptors here all came from a female donor with Graves disease.

This clonotype was observed at least ten times. The V call is TRBV5-5, the J call TRBJ2-7; possibly TRBD2 for D (5 bases). Deletions cut 0 bases from V and 0 bases from J, with 10 bases between. Germline values: CDR1 SGHKS, CDR2 YYEKEE (reference sequence). The CDR3 totals 15 residues. CDR3 sequence: CASSLGGWYSYEQYF. In nucleotides, the CDR3 is TGTGCCAGCAGCTTGGGAGGGTGGTACTCCTACGAGCAGTACTTC. Drawing the rest from reference TRBV5-5 and TRBJ2-7, the complete variable domain is DAGVTQSPTHLIKTRGQQVTLRCSPISGHKSVSWYQQVLGQGPQFIFQYYEKEERGRGNFPDRFSARQFPNYSSELNVNALLLGDSALYLCASSLGGWYSYEQYFGPGTRLTVT.

This chain links TRBV12-3 or TRBV12-4 with TRBJ2-6; 7 bases line up with TRBD1. The ends lost 6 bases at V and 2 bases at J; junction bases unmatched: 4. The CDR3 is 15 amino acids. The chain's CDR3 is CASSADRAGANVLTF. The CDR3 DNA follows: TGTGCCAGCAGCGCCGACAGGGCTGGGGCCAACGTCCTGACTTTC.

Concerning this clonotype: The junction does not match germline at one end; this may be a read error. This chain uses TRBV12-3 or TRBV12-4 with TRBJ1-3; 7 positions match TRBD1. This CDR3 spans 15 amino acids. The CDR3 region has the DNA TGTGCCGGCAGAAACAGGGGTTCGATAAGAAACACCATATATTTT. Its protein product is CAGRNRGSIRNTIYF.

Notes on this clonotype: A much more abundant neighbour one base away suggests this may be a read error. The missing conserved phenylalanine or tryptophan at the end of this CDR3 makes a read error likely. The CDR3 loop is CASSLGGAPNTEAFL. The CDR3 coding sequence is TGTGCCAGCAGCTTAGGGGGGGCTCCGAACACTGAAGCTTTCCTT. V is TRBV11-2 and J is TRBJ1-1, with D possibly being TRBD1 (6 bases). V shed 1 base and J shed 1 base, with 10 bases lying between them. The CDR3 spans 15 residues. CDR1 SGHAT and CDR2 FQNNGV come from the germline V gene.

This clonotype appeared many times. The rearrangement links TRBV2 to TRBJ2-2; D is ambiguous. The ends were cut back, 7 bases at V and 3 bases at J, with 6 bases in the middle. CDR1 SNHLY and CDR2 FYNNEI come from the germline V gene. The CDR3 spans 12 residues. The CDR3 spells CASKWDTGELFF. The CDR3, as DNA: TGTGCCAGCAAATGGGACACCGGGGAGCTGTTTTTT.

The gene calls are TRBV12-5 and TRBJ2-2; 7 positions agree with TRBD1. V lost 6 bases to trimming and J lost 7 bases; unmatched junction nucleotides: 8. There are 14 residues in the CDR3. Germline V CDR1 and CDR2: LGHNT, FRNRAP. CDR3 sequence: CASGQGGAFGELFF. The CDR3 DNA follows: TGTGCTAGTGGACAAGGGGGCGCTTTCGGGGAGCTGTTTTTT.

In this sample, this clonotype turned up many times. In nucleotides, the CDR3 is TGTGCCAGCAGTCGGTTGCGGACAGACATTCAGTACTTC. Translated: CASSRLRTDIQYF. The genes are TRBV27 and TRBJ2-4; tentative D call: TRBD1 (6 bases). Per germline, CDR1 MNHEY and CDR2 SMNVEV (reference sequence). Trimming left V 5 bases short and J 8 bases short, with 13 bases between. The CDR3 spans 13 residues.

This clonotype occurred many times. This sequence joins TRBV7-9 and TRBJ2-5, with D perhaps assigned TRBD1 or TRBD2 (5 bases each). Trimming removed 7 bases at V and 5 bases at J, with 17 bases between. In germline, CDR1 is SEHNR, CDR2 FQNEAQ (reference sequence). The CDR3 covers 14 residues. The CDR3 sequence is CASNAERGRETQYF. In nucleotides, the CDR3 is TGTGCCAGCAACGCTGAGAGGGGTAGGGAGACCCAGTACTTC. Based on the CDR3 plus reference TRBV7-9 and TRBJ2-5, the full variable domain is DTGVSQNPRHKITKRGQNVTFRCDPISEHNRLYWYRQTLGQGPEFLTYFQNEAQLEKSRLLSDRFSAERPKGSFSTLEIQRTEQGDSAMYLCASNAERGRETQYFGPGTRLLVL.

This clonotype occurred many times. The gene calls are TRBV28 and TRBJ2-6; tentatively, D is TRBD1 (6 bases). The CDR3 has 15 residues. Germline-derived CDR1 and CDR2 are MDHEN and SYDVKM. Trimming removed 6 bases at V and 1 base at J, with 10 bases between. CDR3 nucleotides: TGTGCCAGCAGCCGAAGGGGGTCTGGGGCCAACGTCCTGACTTTC. It codes for CASSRRGSGANVLTF.

This clonotype was seen many times. This rearrangement joins TRBV24-1 to TRBJ2-2, with TRBD2 as a possible D gene (5 bases). The CDR3 spans 14 residues. CDR1 is KGHDR and CDR2 is SFDVKD in the germline V gene. Trimming pared 5 bases from V and 0 bases from J, leaving 6 bases between. CDR3: CATSGGSNTGELFF. CDR3 sequence (DNA): TGTGCCACCAGTGGCGGGTCGAACACCGGGGAGCTGTTTTTT.

The gene calls are TRBV9 and TRBJ1-2; 7 bases match TRBD1. This CDR3 is built from 15 residues. V was clipped by 3 bases and J by 7 bases; unmatched bases: 12. Germline V CDR1 and CDR2: SGDLS, YYNGEE. CDR3 residues: CASSGDSRLVGGYTF. The CDR3 DNA reads as TGTGCCAGCAGCGGGGACAGCCGACTCGTGGGTGGCTACACCTTC. Supplemented by reference TRBV9 and TRBJ1-2, the full variable domain reads DSGVTQTPKHLITATGQRVTLRCSPRSGDLSVYWYQQSLDQGLQFLIQYYNGEERAKGNILERFSAQQFPDLHSELNLSSLELGDSALYFCASSGDSRLVGGYTFGSGTRLTVV.

As DNA, the CDR3 is TGTGCCAGTAGTATACGCCCGGACGGAGCCAAACGGGGCACTGAAGCTTTCTTT. It codes for CASSIRPDGAKRGTEAFF. The chain joins TRBV19 to TRBJ1-1; D is uncertain. Germline CDR1 is LNHDA and CDR2 is SQIVND (reference sequence). The CDR3 extends over 18 amino acids. Trimming removed 2 bases at V and 4 bases at J, with 23 bases between. Drawing the rest from reference TRBV19 and TRBJ1-1, the complete variable domain is DGGITQSPKYLFRKEGQNVTLSCEQNLNHDAMYWYRQDPGQGLRLIYYSQIVNDFQKGDIAEGYSVSREKKESFPLTVTSAQKNPTAFYLCASSIRPDGAKRGTEAFFGQGTRLTVV.

On this clonotype itself: It may be a read error: a sequence one base away is much more abundant. The chain joins TRBV28 to TRBJ1-6, with 9 bases that match TRBD1. Germline-derived CDR1 and CDR2 are MDHEN and SYDVKM. The CDR3 consists of 15 residues. The DNA for the CDR3 is TGTGCCTGCAGCCCCGGGACAGGGACTAATTCACCCCTCCACTTT. This encodes CACSPGTGTNSPLHF.

This clonotype showed up many times. The chain is built from TRBV10-3 and TRBJ1-1, with D tentatively TRBD1 (6 bases). Looked up from germline, CDR1 is ENHRY and CDR2 is SYGVKD. V shed 6 bases and J shed 3 bases, with 8 bases lying between them. The CDR3 consists of 12 residues. CDR3 in DNA: TGTGCCATCAGCGCAGGGGACACTGAAGCTTTCTTT. This sequence encodes CAISAGDTEAFF.

The chain is built from TRBV19 and TRBJ1-2, with 7 positions matching TRBD1. The J segment lost 2 bases and the V segment lost 6 bases, leaving 3 bases of the junction unmatched. This CDR3 region has 13 residues. The germline CDR1 and CDR2 sequences are LNHDA and SQIVND (reference sequence). The DNA of the CDR3 is TGTGCCAGTAGAGTGGACAGGAACTATGGCTACACCTTC. Amino acid sequence: CASRVDRNYGYTF.

The sample holds a few counts of this clonotype. The chain combines TRBV20-1 with TRBJ2-7, with 10 bases lining up with TRBD2. The CDR3 is made up of 14 amino acids. V was clipped by 4 bases and J by 3 bases; unmatched bases: 6. Germline V CDR1 and CDR2: DFQATT, SNEGSKA (reference sequence). CDR3 DNA: TGCAGTGCTAACCCGGGACTAGCGCTCTACGAGCAGTACTTC. It yields the protein CSANPGLALYEQYF.

The rearrangement links TRBV20-1 to TRBJ1-6; 8 positions match TRBD1. The CDR3 has 16 residues. Germline CDR1 reads DFQATT; CDR2 reads SNEGSKA (reference sequence). V shed 0 bases and J 1 base; nucleotides not matched to a gene: 2. CDR3 sequence reads: CSARDGQGSYNSPLHF. The CDR3 DNA reads as TGCAGTGCTAGAGATGGACAGGGTTCCTATAATTCACCCCTCCACTTT.

This clonotype was detected only a few times. The CDR3 reads CASSSTTRGLAYEQYF. The DNA for the CDR3 is TGTGCCAGCAGCTCAACGACCCGGGGACTAGCGTACGAGCAGTACTTC. The V call is TRBV7-9, the J call TRBJ2-7; TRBD2 matches 10 bases. With V trimmed by 4 bases and J by 4 bases, 10 bases remained unmatched. The CDR3 runs 16 residues. In germline, CDR1 is SEHNR, CDR2 FQNEAQ (reference sequence). Based on the CDR3 plus reference TRBV7-9 and TRBJ2-7, the full variable domain is DTGVSQNPRHKITKRGQNVTFRCDPISEHNRLYWYRQTLGQGPEFLTYFQNEAQLEKSRLLSDRFSAERPKGSFSTLEIQRTEQGDSAMYLCASSSTTRGLAYEQYFGPGTRLTVT.

This clonotype was counted at least ten times. This rearrangement joins TRBV12-3 or TRBV12-4 to TRBJ1-2; D is unclear. With 5 bases removed from V and 7 bases from J, the gap between germline ends came to 14 bases. The CDR3 runs 13 residues. The CDR3 loop is CASSVGSVSGYTF. CDR3 in DNA: TGTGCCAGCAGTGTCGGGAGCGTCTCTGGCTACACCTTC.